A single sample is the source of the 29 T cell receptor beta chains below, sequenced in a study of blood T cell repertoires in COVID-19. Method: immunoSEQ multiplex PCR; TCRdb's copy keeps in-frame clones and lacks some. The sample includes more than 75,000 clones, approximately 82% of them seen just once. The source material was peripheral blood. These receptors were taken from a man aged 55-75 years with acute or convalescent COVID-19.

The rearrangement links TRBV29-1 to TRBJ2-1; 8 positions match TRBD1. CDR3 length equals 13 residues. Germline V gene data show CDR1 as SQVTM and CDR2 as ANQGSEA. Trimming removed 7 bases from V and 8 bases from J; junction bases left unmatched: 10. In nucleotides, the CDR3 is TGCAGCGCCCGGGACAGGATGGGCCATGAGCAGTTCTTC. It yields the protein CSARDRMGHEQFF.

This sequence joins TRBV19 and TRBJ2-4, with D maybe TRBD1 (5 bases). Per the germline V gene, CDR1 is LNHDA and CDR2 is SQIVND (reference sequence). Trimming left V 7 bases short and J 0 bases short, with 19 bases between. The CDR3 length is 17 residues. The CDR3 DNA reads TGTGCCAGTACTCCCGAGCACCCAGGGAAAGCCAAAAACATTCAGTACTTC. This sequence encodes CASTPEHPGKAKNIQYF. The full variable domain, rest sourced from reference TRBV19 and TRBJ2-4, is DGGITQSPKYLFRKEGQNVTLSCEQNLNHDAMYWYRQDPGQGLRLIYYSQIVNDFQKGDIAEGYSVSREKKESFPLTVTSAQKNPTAFYLCASTPEHPGKAKNIQYFGAGTRLSVL.

This rearrangement joins TRBV19 to TRBJ2-1, with a tentative D call TRBD1 (7 bases). V shed 3 bases and J shed 4 bases, with 13 bases lying between them. Germline V gives CDR1 LNHDA, CDR2 SQIVND (reference sequence). This CDR3 has 15 amino acids. CDR3 sequence (DNA): TGTGCCAGTAGTATCGCGGCAGGGGGGTACAATGAGCAGTTCTTC. It encodes CASSIAAGGYNEQFF.

The chain uses TRBV7-2 and TRBJ1-3, with 8 bases fitting TRBD1. CDR1 and CDR2 from the germline V gene are SGHTA and FQGNSA. This CDR3 spans 17 amino acids. With V trimmed by 5 bases and J by 2 bases, 11 bases remained unmatched. CDR3 protein: CASSPRTGKGPGNTIYF. In DNA, the CDR3 is TGTGCCAGCAGCCCCCGGACAGGGAAGGGCCCTGGAAACACCATATATTTT.

The V gene is TRBV9, the J gene TRBJ1-4; TRBD1 is a possible D gene (5 bases). The germline gives CDR1 SGDLS, CDR2 YYNGEE. V gave up 4 bases and J gave up 3 bases, with 10 bases separating them. There are 14 residues in the CDR3. CDR3 in amino acids: CASSLGPPNEKLFF. CDR3 coding DNA: TGTGCCAGCAGCCTGGGGCCGCCTAATGAAAAACTGTTTTTT.

A single count supports this clone. The CDR3 reads CAWSPTGGEQFF. In DNA form, the CDR3 reads TGTGCCTGGAGCCCCACAGGGGGGGAGCAGTTCTTC. This chain links TRBV30 with TRBJ2-1; TRBD1 matches at 8 bases. The CDR3 consists of 12 residues. Trimming at V came to 3 bases and at J to 10 bases, leaving 5 bases not matched to a gene. Germline CDR1 and CDR2: GTSNPN and SVGIG (reference sequence). Combining the CDR3 with reference TRBV30 and TRBJ2-1 gives the whole variable domain SQTIHQWPATLVQPVGSPLSLECTVEGTSNPNLYWYRQAAGRGLQLLFYSVGIGQISSEVPQNLSASRPQDRQFILSSKKLLLSDSGFYLCAWSPTGGEQFFGPGTRLTVL.

This clone came up a few times. V usage is TRBV28 and J usage is TRBJ2-1; TRBD2 matches at 11 bases. CDR1 MDHEN and CDR2 SYDVKM come from the germline V gene. This CDR3 is 13 amino acids long. The junction had 7 bases not matched to a gene; V was cut back by 9 bases and J by 9 bases. CDR3 nucleotide sequence: TGTGCCAGTCGGACTAGCGGGCGAGGTGAGCAGTTCTTC. It translates to CASRTSGRGEQFF. Full variable domain (missing parts from reference TRBV28 and TRBJ2-1): DVKVTQSSRYLVKRTGEKVFLECVQDMDHENMFWYRQDPGLGLRLIYFSYDVKMKEKGDIPEGYSVSREKKERFSLILESASTNQTSMYLCASRTSGRGEQFFGPGTRLTVL.

This chain links TRBV19 with TRBJ1-1, with a tentative D call TRBD1 (5 bases). The CDR3 sequence is 13 residues long. V lost 3 bases and J lost 7, with 12 bases in between. Germline V lookup: CDR1 LNHDA, CDR2 SQIVND (reference sequence). The CDR3 spells CASSMVAGHEAFF. The CDR3 nucleotides read TGTGCCAGTAGTATGGTTGCAGGGCATGAAGCTTTCTTT.

This chain connects TRBV5-1 to TRBJ2-3, with 9 bases identical to TRBD2. CDR1 and CDR2 (germline): SGHRS, YFSETQ. The trim removed 6 bases at V and 6 bases at J, leaving 11 bases unmatched. CDR3 size: 15 residues. The CDR3 DNA sequence: TGCGCCAGCACCAAAGTAGCGGGGGCCGGGGATACGCAGTATTTT. It codes for CASTKVAGAGDTQYF. Together with reference TRBV5-1 and TRBJ2-3, the CDR3 gives the full variable domain: KAGVTQTPRYLIKTRGQQVTLSCSPISGHRSVSWYQQTPGQGLQFLFEYFSETQRNKGNFPGRFSGRQFSNSRSEMNVSTLELGDSALYLCASTKVAGAGDTQYFGPGTRLTVL.

The chain couples TRBV29-1 to TRBJ1-2; no reliable D call. Germline CDR1 is SQVTM and CDR2 is ANQGSEA. Between the trimmed V and J ends, which lost 4 bases and 0 bases, there was a span of 6 bases. The CDR3 has 12 amino acids. The CDR3 protein is CSVATANYGYTF. CDR3 in DNA: TGCAGCGTTGCTACAGCTAACTATGGCTACACCTTC.

The chain recombines TRBV12-5 with TRBJ2-5, with TRBD1 matching 10 bases. Germline CDR1 and CDR2: LGHNT and FRNRAP. With 1 base clipped from V and 5 bases from J, the junction kept 7 bases outside the gene matches. This CDR3 has 16 amino acids. The CDR3 nucleotides are TGTGCTAGTGGTTTGGGGGGGACAGGGGTGAGGGAGACCCAGTACTTC. This encodes CASGLGGTGVRETQYF.

The chain has TRBV6-2 or TRBV6-3 and TRBJ1-5; 10 bases agree with TRBD1. The germline V gene has CDR1 MNHEY and CDR2 SVGEGT. The CDR3 spans 14 residues. J gave up 4 bases and V 6 bases, and 3 bases lay outside the gene matches. CDR3 protein: CASSRGQGNQPQHF. CDR3 nucleotides: TGTGCCAGCAGCCGGGGACAGGGGAATCAGCCCCAGCATTTT.

The chain couples TRBV5-1 to TRBJ2-2, with 9 bases lining up with TRBD1. From germline, CDR1 is SGHRS and CDR2 YFSETQ. The V gene end was trimmed by 4 bases and the J gene end by 2 bases; junction bases not matched to a gene: 6. The CDR3 loop spans 16 amino acids. The CDR3 sequence: CASSLQTGGNTGELFF. For the CDR3, the DNA is TGCGCCAGCAGCCTACAAACAGGGGGCAACACCGGGGAGCTGTTTTTT.

The chain has TRBV28 and TRBJ1-5; D gene unclear. This CDR3 is 15 amino acids long. The germline gives CDR1 MDHEN, CDR2 SYDVKM. V gave up 6 bases and J gave up 1 base, with 13 bases separating them. The CDR3 loop reads CASSPGTKSNQPQHF. The CDR3 coding sequence is TGTGCCAGCAGCCCTGGCACCAAGAGCAATCAGCCCCAGCATTTT. The variable domain in full, with the rest retrieved from reference TRBV28 and TRBJ1-5, is DVKVTQSSRYLVKRTGEKVFLECVQDMDHENMFWYRQDPGLGLRLIYFSYDVKMKEKGDIPEGYSVSREKKERFSLILESASTNQTSMYLCASSPGTKSNQPQHFGDGTRLSIL.

This sequence joins TRBV19 and TRBJ1-2; 9 bases map to TRBD1. V shed 7 bases and J 3 bases; nucleotides not matched to a gene: 6. Germline V gives CDR1 LNHDA, CDR2 SQIVND (reference sequence). The CDR3 runs 14 residues. CDR3 protein: CASNRGLSDYGYTF. The CDR3 nucleotides are TGTGCCAGTAACAGGGGGCTTTCGGACTATGGCTACACCTTC.

J is TRBJ2-7 and V is TRBV18; D is possibly TRBD1 (6 bases). CDR1 is KGHSH and CDR2 is LQKENI in the germline V gene. V was cut by 10 bases and J by 7 bases, with 20 bases left in between. CDR3 length: 13 amino acids. CDR3 in amino acids: CATNRDGAWEQYF. CDR3 DNA sequence: TGTGCCACAAACAGGGATGGAGCGTGGGAGCAGTACTTC.

The chain joins TRBV6-5 to TRBJ2-7; 8 nucleotides match TRBD2. CDR1 MNHEY and CDR2 SVGAGI come from the germline V gene. This CDR3 region has 15 residues. V gave up 8 bases and J gave up 4 bases; unmatched junction bases: 13. The CDR3 DNA reads TGTGCCAGCCACCTATCGGGACTAGGGCAATACGAGCAGTACTTC. Its translation: CASHLSGLGQYEQYF.

This clone was recorded only once. The chain uses TRBV28 and TRBJ2-5, with 8 bases fitting TRBD1. Germline V gene data show CDR1 as MDHEN and CDR2 as SYDVKM. The trim removed 4 bases at V and 7 bases at J, leaving 8 bases unmatched. The CDR3 is 14 amino acids. CDR3 region: CASSSSRDRLTQYF. In DNA, the CDR3 is TGTGCCAGCAGTTCGTCCCGGGACAGGTTGACCCAGTACTTC.

This chain links TRBV2 with TRBJ2-7, with 7 bases lining up with TRBD1. This CDR3 contains 13 residues. V lost 6 bases, J lost 9 bases, and 11 bases stayed unmatched. Germline V lookup: CDR1 SNHLY, CDR2 FYNNEI. The DNA for the CDR3 is TGTGCCAGCAGCGGGACAGCTAGTCTCCTGCAGTACTTC. Protein: CASSGTASLLQYF.

This chain links TRBV5-4 with TRBJ1-1; D possibly corresponds to TRBD1 (5 bases). The CDR3 is 12 residues long. In germline, CDR1 is SGHNT, CDR2 YYREEE (reference sequence). V dropped 1 base and J dropped 8 bases, with 9 bases sitting between them. The chain's CDR3 is CASSLHAGEAFF. The CDR3 nucleotides read TGTGCCAGCAGCTTGCATGCAGGGGAAGCTTTCTTT.

The chain carries TRBV19 and TRBJ1-5; 8 bases agree with TRBD1. Germline V lookup: CDR1 LNHDA, CDR2 SQIVND (reference sequence). This CDR3 spans 13 amino acids. Trimming removed 3 bases from V and 12 bases from J; junction bases left unmatched: 7. CDR3 in DNA: TGTGCCAGTAGTATGAGTCAGGGACAGGTCCAGCATTTT. This codes for CASSMSQGQVQHF.

As DNA, the CDR3 is TGTGCCAGCAGCGGCTCTAGCGGGGGGTCCCCCTACAATGAGCAGTTCTTC. Residues: CASSGSSGGSPYNEQFF. The chain employs TRBV7-2 and TRBJ2-1, with 11 bases fitting TRBD2. This CDR3 spans 17 amino acids. Germline loops: CDR1 SGHTA, CDR2 FQGNSA. V dropped 5 bases and J dropped 2; count of bases not matched to a gene: 8.

The chain couples TRBV2 to TRBJ1-6, with 9 bases fitting TRBD1. Per germline, CDR1 SNHLY and CDR2 FYNNEI. The V gene end was trimmed by 4 bases and the J gene end by 9 bases; junction bases not matched to a gene: 4. This CDR3 is 14 amino acids long. This chain's CDR3 is CASSVMDRGSPLHF. The CDR3 region has the DNA TGTGCCAGCAGTGTGATGGACAGGGGTTCACCCCTCCACTTT.

The V and J genes are TRBV3-1 (or the pseudogene TRBV3-2) and TRBJ2-1, with 9 nucleotides matching TRBD2. This CDR3 is built from 15 residues. With 4 bases clipped from V and 5 bases from J, the junction kept 6 bases outside the gene matches. Per the germline V gene, CDR1 is LGHDT and CDR2 is YNNKEL (reference sequence). The CDR3 coding sequence is TGTGCCAGCAGCCTTGCTAGCGGGGAAAACAATGAGCAGTTCTTC. As protein: CASSLASGENNEQFF.

The chain recombines TRBV30 with TRBJ1-2, with a weak D call TRBD1 (6 bases). V was trimmed by 0 bases and J by 8 bases, leaving 28 bases between them. Germline CDR1 and CDR2: GTSNPN and SVGIG (reference sequence). The CDR3 has 18 amino acids. The CDR3 DNA sequence: TGTGCCTGGAGTGTAATCTCGGGGGGCCGAATCTCGGCGGAAGGCTACACCTTC. Translating it yields CAWSVISGGRISAEGYTF.

The V and J genes are TRBV4-2 and TRBJ2-5, with a possible D match to TRBD2 (5 bases). Trimming removed 1 base at V and 0 bases at J, with 12 bases between. Germline values: CDR1 LGHNA, CDR2 YNFKEQ. This CDR3 spans 16 amino acids. CDR3 sequence: CASSQGGSGHQETQYF. The CDR3 nucleotides read TGTGCCAGCAGCCAAGGAGGGTCAGGACACCAAGAGACCCAGTACTTC.

This clone was observed once. The chain combines TRBV5-1 with TRBJ1-1, with 10 bases aligning to TRBD1. CDR3 length: 15 amino acids. V lost 5 bases to trimming and J lost 1 base; unmatched junction nucleotides: 5. Germline CDR1 SGHRS, CDR2 YFSETQ. CDR3 protein: CASSRDRGTNTEAFF. CDR3 nucleotide sequence: TGCGCCAGCAGTCGGGACAGGGGAACGAACACTGAAGCTTTCTTT.

This chain connects TRBV7-2 to TRBJ2-5; TRBD1 is a possible D gene (5 bases). The germline CDR1 and CDR2 sequences are SGHTA and FQGNSA. The CDR3 is 13 residues long. Trimming took off 10 bases at V and 4 bases at J, with 16 bases between the two ends. In DNA form, the CDR3 reads TGTGCCAACGCCCTAGGGGTGGGAGAGACCCAGTACTTC. Its protein is CANALGVGETQYF.

The rearrangement joins TRBV6-5 to TRBJ2-7; 8 bases align to TRBD1. Trimming at V came to 6 bases and at J to 4 bases, leaving 8 bases not matched to a gene. Per the germline V gene, CDR1 is MNHEY and CDR2 is SVGAGI. CDR3 length equals 14 residues. The DNA for the CDR3 is TGTGCCAGCAGGGGCGCAGGGGGCTCATACGAGCAGTACTTC. It is translated as CASRGAGGSYEQYF.